The T cell receptor beta chain described here comes from a study of T cells in Graves' hyperthyroidism and ophthalmopathy. Whole-study context: Peripheral blood was drawn at first diagnosis, prior to all treatment.

In regard to this clonotype: An end of the junction does not agree with germline; a read error may underlie this.

Researchers amplified the TCR beta CDR3 regions from RNA transcripts. With the HTBI primer set, the TCR CDR3 went through a first round of RT-PCR. TCRdb used MiXCR to reprocess the multiplex PCR reads, holding one entry per CDR3 protein. The table has about 600,000 distinct CDR3 sequences, roughly a sixth seen once. The germline CDR1 and CDR2 sequences are SGHRS and YFSETQ. The CDR3 is 15 amino acids. This chain connects TRBV5-1 to TRBJ2-2; 9 bases fit TRBD1. The material sequenced was blood. The TCR was taken from a woman in her forties with Graves' ophthalmopathy. The CDR3 is CASRSRDRDSGELFF. The DNA for the CDR3 is TGTGCCAGCAGATCCCGGGACAGGGATTCCGGGGAGCTGTTTTTT.